This T cell receptor beta chain was captured by sequencing in a study of blood T cell repertoires in COVID-19. Study background: Researchers got acute and convalescent COVID-19 samples from the United States, Italy and Spain. From T cells, B-cell-depleted T cells, or PBMCs came the material, which was cDNA or gDNA.

Original processing methods: Amplified reference gene primers provided the basis for estimating nucleated cell counts. TCRdb's copy holds only in-frame clones and misses some; the assay was immunoSEQ multiplex PCR. That table gives V, J and clone size, and the DNA gave D and trimming. This table has about 240,000 clones, 75% to 85% appearing once. Per germline, CDR1 LNHDA and CDR2 SQIVND (reference sequence). Trimming at V came to 5 bases and at J to 6 bases, leaving 2 bases not matched to a gene. The CDR3 has 13 residues. The receptor comes from a human donor in a cohort sampled during active COVID-19. This chain uses TRBV19 with TRBJ2-7; 12 positions agree with TRBD2. The sequencing input was peripheral blood. CDR3 DNA: TGTGCCAGTAGTTCGACTAGCGGGAGCGAGCAGTACTTC. It is translated as CASSSTSGSEQYF.